The 13 T cell receptor beta chains in this list originate from one sample, sequenced in a study of memory CD4+ T cells and cytomegalovirus serostatus. Assay used: immunoSEQ multiplex PCR; TCRdb lists only in-frame clones, some missing. The sample comprises roughly 86,000 clones, approximately 80% of which are singletons, and approximately 4% rests with the top ten. The sort gate was single viable CD3+CD4+CD8-CD45RO+ cells for memory CD4+ T cells. Input material: memory CD4+ T cells from blood. The source of these receptors is an adult in good health and CMV-seropositive.

The J gene is TRBJ2-2, the V gene TRBV7-3, with a possible D match to TRBD1 (7 bases). Trimming removed 1 base from V and 8 bases from J, with 26 bases in between. The CDR3 length is 19 residues. Germline V lookup: CDR1 SGHTA, CDR2 FQGTGA. CDR3 region: CASSLNSDGGGEYSGELFF. Here the CDR3 DNA reads TGTGCCAGCAGCTTAAACTCGGACGGAGGGGGCGAGTATTCTGGGGAGCTGTTTTTT.

The gene calls are TRBV18 and TRBJ1-1; D gene uncertain. Trimming shortened V by 3 bases and J by 2 bases, and 4 bases separated the two germline ends. From germline, CDR1 is KGHSH and CDR2 LQKENI. The CDR3 runs to 12 residues. CDR3 bases: TGTGCCAGCTCACCTTATAACACTGAAGCTTTCTTT. Translated: CASSPYNTEAFF.

This chain joins TRBV28 and TRBJ2-1; D tentatively fits TRBD1 or TRBD2 (6 bases each). This CDR3 is 16 amino acids long. V lost 2 bases and J lost 0, with 11 bases in between. Germline CDR1 reads MDHEN; CDR2 reads SYDVKM. The CDR3 nucleotides are TGTGCCAGCAGTTTAGGAGGGGGGAGCTCCTACAATGAGCAGTTCTTC. Translating gives CASSLGGGSSYNEQFF.

This chain links TRBV11-3 with TRBJ1-1, with D possibly matching TRBD1 (6 bases). Germline CDR1 reads SGHNT; CDR2 reads YENEEA. This CDR3 is built from 13 residues. Between the trimmed V and J ends, which lost 3 bases and 4 bases, there was a span of 9 bases. CDR3 amino acids: CASSFGQSTEAFF. The CDR3 DNA sequence: TGTGCCAGCAGCTTCGGACAGAGCACTGAAGCTTTCTTT.

The CDR3 here is CASSLTGDASNYGYTF. The DNA of the CDR3 is TGCGCCAGCAGCTTGACAGGAGACGCCTCTAACTATGGCTACACCTTC. This chain connects TRBV5-1 to TRBJ1-2; D possibly corresponds to TRBD1 (5 bases). The CDR3 contains 16 residues. Trimming removed 1 base at V and 0 bases at J, with 13 bases between. CDR1 SGHRS and CDR2 YFSETQ come from the germline V gene.

The chain uses TRBV9 and TRBJ2-1; D is ambiguous. V was trimmed by 0 bases and J by 3 bases, leaving 13 bases between them. CDR3 length equals 16 residues. In germline, CDR1 is SGDLS, CDR2 YYNGEE. This CDR3 is CASSVVLGSVYNEQFF. CDR3 bases: TGTGCCAGCAGCGTAGTTCTGGGCTCCGTCTACAATGAGCAGTTCTTC.

The gene calls are TRBV7-9 and TRBJ1-2; D is uncertain. From germline, CDR1 is SEHNR and CDR2 FQNEAQ (reference sequence). The CDR3 extends over 12 amino acids. Trimming took off 2 bases at V and 3 bases at J, with 4 bases between the two ends. The CDR3 DNA sequence: TGTGCCAGCAGCTTACAGGACTATGGCTACACCTTC. Protein: CASSLQDYGYTF.

The V call is TRBV18, the J call TRBJ1-5, with D hard to call. Between the trimmed V and J ends, which lost 2 bases and 1 base, there was a span of 12 bases. Germline assignment: CDR1 KGHSH and CDR2 LQKENI. This CDR3 spans 16 amino acids. The CDR3 is CASSPANVFSNQPQHF. DNA of the CDR3: TGTGCCAGCTCACCAGCCAACGTTTTCAGCAATCAGCCCCAGCATTTT.

With regard to this clone: One end of the junction does not line up with germline, which may come from a read error. This chain links TRBV7-7 with TRBJ2-7, with 7 bases aligning to TRBD1. The CDR3 is 13 residues long. Germline loops: CDR1 SSHAT, CDR2 FNYEAQ (reference sequence). DNA for the CDR3: TGTGCTAGCAGCGCGAGACAGGGTAGCGAGCAGTACTTC. Translated, it gives CASSARQGSEQYF.

This clone has a single count. V and J are TRBV2 and TRBJ1-4; 9 nucleotides line up with TRBD1. The CDR3 sequence is 13 residues long. The germline V gene encodes CDR1 SNHLY and CDR2 FYNNEI. The ends lost 9 bases at V and 7 bases at J; junction bases unmatched: 6. CDR3 in amino acids: CARQDRGGEKLFF. CDR3 nucleotides: TGTGCCAGACAGGACAGGGGCGGTGAAAAACTGTTTTTT.

The CDR3, as DNA: TGTGCCAGCAGTTACTACAGGGGAGAAAAACTGTTTTTT. This codes for CASSYYRGEKLFF. The chain links TRBV6-5 to TRBJ1-4; 7 bases fit TRBD1. Trimming at V came to 1 base and at J to 8 bases, leaving 1 base not matched to a gene. CDR1 is MNHEY, CDR2 SVGAGI, per germline. CDR3 length: 13 amino acids.

This chain uses TRBV11-2 with TRBJ2-7, with D uncertain. The CDR3 loop spans 13 amino acids. Germline V gene lookup returns CDR1 SGHAT and CDR2 FQNNGV. The V gene lost 1 base and the J gene lost 1 base, with 5 bases spanning the gap. The CDR3 DNA sequence: TGTGCCAGCAGCTTAGCAGGTTCCTACGAGCAGTACTTC. This encodes CASSLAGSYEQYF. Full variable domain (remainder filled in from reference TRBV11-2 and TRBJ2-7): EAGVAQSPRYKIIEKRQSVAFWCNPISGHATLYWYQQILGQGPKLLIQFQNNGVVDDSQLPKDRFSAERLKGVDSTLKIQPAKLEDSAVYLCASSLAGSYEQYFGPGTRLTVT.

The genes are TRBV14 and TRBJ2-3; D uncertain. Germline values: CDR1 SGHDN, CDR2 FVKESK. The CDR3 covers 15 residues. Between the trimmed V and J ends, which lost 2 bases and 3 bases, there was a span of 12 bases. The CDR3 nucleotides are TGTGCCAGCAGCCAACGTCCGAGCAGGACAGATACGCAGTATTTT. As protein: CASSQRPSRTDTQYF.